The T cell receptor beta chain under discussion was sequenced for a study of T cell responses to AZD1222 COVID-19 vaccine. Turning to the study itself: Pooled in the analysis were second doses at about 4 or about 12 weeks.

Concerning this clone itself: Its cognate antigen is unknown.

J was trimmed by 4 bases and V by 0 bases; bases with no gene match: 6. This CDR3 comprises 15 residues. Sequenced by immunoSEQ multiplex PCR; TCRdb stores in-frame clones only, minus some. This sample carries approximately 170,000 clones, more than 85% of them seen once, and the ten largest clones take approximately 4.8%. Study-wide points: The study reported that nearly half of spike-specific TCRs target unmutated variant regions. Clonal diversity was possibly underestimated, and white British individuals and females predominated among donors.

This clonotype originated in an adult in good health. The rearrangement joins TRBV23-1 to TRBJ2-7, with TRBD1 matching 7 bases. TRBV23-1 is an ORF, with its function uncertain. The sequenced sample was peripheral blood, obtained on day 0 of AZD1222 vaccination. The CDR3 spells CASSQSDRDQYEQYF. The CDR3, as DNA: TGCGCCAGCAGTCAATCCGACAGGGATCAATACGAGCAGTACTTC.